The next 6 T cell receptor beta chains were all read from a single sample in a study of spatial heterogeneity in lung cancer. TCRdb reprocessed the 5' RACE reads via MiXCR and lists one record per CDR3 protein. Of about 18,000 distinct CDR3 sequences in the sample, about 19% are singletons; the top ten hold about 14%. Time point indicated: sample taken at primary tumor resection. Unsorted whole RNA of tumor, nontumor lung or frozen PBMC was sequenced. Sample: PBMCs, taken at surgery. All receptors come from a male donor with early-stage non-small cell lung cancer.

CDR3 sequence (DNA): TGTGCCAGCAGTACCCACAGGGTCGCAGTCGGAGGCTACACCTTC. Its protein is CASSTHRVAVGGYTF. The V and J genes are TRBV12-3 or TRBV12-4 and TRBJ1-2; TRBD1 is a possible D gene (6 bases). V was shortened by 5 bases and J by 8 bases, with 21 bases between the two germline ends. The CDR3 runs to 15 residues.

CDR3 bases: TGTGCCAGCAGCCAAGCTTCGGGGCCCTTCTACGAGCAGTACTTC. Translation gives CASSQASGPFYEQYF. The chain has TRBV3-1 and TRBJ2-7; D assignment may be TRBD1 or TRBD2 (5 bases each). Germline-derived CDR1 and CDR2 are LGHDT and YNNKEL (reference sequence). The V end lost 1 base, the J end lost 3 bases, and 13 bases lay between the germline ends. The CDR3 is 15 residues long.

This clonotype was counted ten times or more. This sequence joins TRBV10-2 and TRBJ2-1; 8 positions match TRBD2. Per the germline V gene, CDR1 is WSHSY and CDR2 is SAAADI. The CDR3 is made up of 14 amino acids. After removal of 0 bases from V and 8 bases from J, the junction contained 3 bases not matched to a gene. CDR3 amino acids: CASSESSGGDEQFF. As DNA, the CDR3 is TGCGCCAGCAGTGAGTCGAGCGGGGGCGATGAGCAGTTCTTC.

This clonotype was picked up many times. This chain uses TRBV5-1 with TRBJ2-2; D perhaps matches TRBD2 (5 bases). V gave up 0 bases and J gave up 6 bases, with 9 bases separating them. The CDR3 loop spans 14 amino acids. Germline V lookup: CDR1 SGHRS, CDR2 YFSETQ. CDR3 coding DNA: TGCGCCAGCAGCTTGGCGGGGAGTGCCGGGGAGCTGTTTTTT. It is translated as CASSLAGSAGELFF.

This clonotype showed up many times. The chain is built from TRBV19 and TRBJ2-2; 9 bases are a match to TRBD1. This CDR3 has 15 amino acids. Losses at the gene ends were 4 bases for V and 5 bases for J; bases not matched to a gene: 5. CDR1 is LNHDA, CDR2 SQIVND, per germline (reference sequence). The DNA of the CDR3 is TGTGCCAGTAGTACCGGGACAGGGAGAACCGGGGAGCTGTTTTTT. It codes for CASSTGTGRTGELFF.

This clonotype was detected a few times. The chain uses TRBV5-5 and TRBJ2-7; no firm D call. CDR1 is SGHKS, CDR2 YYEKEE, per germline (reference sequence). The CDR3 covers 13 residues. V was shortened by 4 bases and J by 4 bases, with 12 bases between the two germline ends. Here the CDR3 DNA reads TGTGCCAGCAGCCCCTCGGTTGGGTACGAGCAGTACTTC. Its translation: CASSPSVGYEQYF.